The clone carrying this T cell receptor beta chain was seen a few times. The germline gives CDR1 MDHEN, CDR2 SYDVKM. V dropped 3 bases and J dropped 6; count of bases not matched to a gene: 12. This CDR3 has 17 residues. This sample is part of a study of blood T cell repertoires in COVID-19. Method: immunoSEQ multiplex PCR; TCRdb's copy keeps in-frame clones and lacks some. Of 140,000 to 150,000 clones listed, over 65% are singletons. The sequence came from a human donor in a cohort sampled during active COVID-19. J is TRBJ2-7 and V is TRBV28; 12 bases agree with TRBD1. Input material: peripheral blood. Written as DNA, the CDR3 is TGTGCCAGCAGTTTGCCGTTGGGGACAGGGGGCAATGGCGAGCAGTACTTC. This codes for CASSLPLGTGGNGEQYF.